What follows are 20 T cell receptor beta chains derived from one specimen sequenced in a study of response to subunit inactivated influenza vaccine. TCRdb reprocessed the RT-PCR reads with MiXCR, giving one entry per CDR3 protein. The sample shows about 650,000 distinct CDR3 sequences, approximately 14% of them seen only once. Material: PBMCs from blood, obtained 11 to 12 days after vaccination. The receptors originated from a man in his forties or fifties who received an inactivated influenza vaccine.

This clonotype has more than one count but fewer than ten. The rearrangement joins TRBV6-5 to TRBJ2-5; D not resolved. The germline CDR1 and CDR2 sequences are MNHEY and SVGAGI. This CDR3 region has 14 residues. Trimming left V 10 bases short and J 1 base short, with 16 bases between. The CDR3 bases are TGTGCCACCGGTTATTGGAAGGGCCAAGAGACCCAGTACTTC. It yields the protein CATGYWKGQETQYF.

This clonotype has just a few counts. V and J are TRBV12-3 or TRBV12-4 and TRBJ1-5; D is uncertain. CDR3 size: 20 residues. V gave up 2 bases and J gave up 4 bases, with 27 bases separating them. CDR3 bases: TGTGCCAGCAGTTTATCCTTTCCCAGAACCCGGGCCACGGGAAATCAGCCCCAGCATTTT. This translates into CASSLSFPRTRATGNQPQHF.

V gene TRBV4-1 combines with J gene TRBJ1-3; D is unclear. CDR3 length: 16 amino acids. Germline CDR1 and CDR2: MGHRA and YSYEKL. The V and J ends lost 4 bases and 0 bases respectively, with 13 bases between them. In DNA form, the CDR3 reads TGCGCCAGCAGCCTGAGCGACGGATACTCTGGAAACACCATATATTTT. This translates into CASSLSDGYSGNTIYF.

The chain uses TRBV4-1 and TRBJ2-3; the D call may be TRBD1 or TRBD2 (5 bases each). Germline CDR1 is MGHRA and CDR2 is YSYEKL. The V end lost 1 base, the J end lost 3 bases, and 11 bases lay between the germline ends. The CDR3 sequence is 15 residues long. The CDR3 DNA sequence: TGCGCCAGCAGCCAAGTCGGGGCTAAAACAGATACGCAGTATTTT. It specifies CASSQVGAKTDTQYF.

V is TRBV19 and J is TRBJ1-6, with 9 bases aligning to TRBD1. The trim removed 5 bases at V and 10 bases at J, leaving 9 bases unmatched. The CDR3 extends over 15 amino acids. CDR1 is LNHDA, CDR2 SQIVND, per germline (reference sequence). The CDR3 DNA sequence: TGTGCCAGTAGTCCCGGGGACAGGGTCTACTCACCCCTCCACTTT. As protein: CASSPGDRVYSPLHF.

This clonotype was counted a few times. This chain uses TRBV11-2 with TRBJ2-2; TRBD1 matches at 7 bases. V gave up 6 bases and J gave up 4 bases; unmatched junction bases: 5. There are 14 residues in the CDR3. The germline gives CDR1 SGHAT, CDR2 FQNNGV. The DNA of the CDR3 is TGTGCCAGCAGGGCCGCAGGGGGCACCGGGGAGCTGTTTTTT. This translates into CASRAAGGTGELFF.

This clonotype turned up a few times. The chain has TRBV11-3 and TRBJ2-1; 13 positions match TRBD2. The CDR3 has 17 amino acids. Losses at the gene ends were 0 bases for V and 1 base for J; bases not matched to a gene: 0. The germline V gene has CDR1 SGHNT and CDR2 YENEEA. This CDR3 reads CASSLETSGRSYNEQFF. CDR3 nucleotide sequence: TGTGCCAGCAGCTTAGAGACTAGCGGGAGGTCCTACAATGAGCAGTTCTTC.

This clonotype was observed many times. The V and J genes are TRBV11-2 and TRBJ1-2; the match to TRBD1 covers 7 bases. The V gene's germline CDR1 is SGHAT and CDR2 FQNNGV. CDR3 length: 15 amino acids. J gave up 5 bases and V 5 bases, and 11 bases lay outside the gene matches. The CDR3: CASSRSRDRDYGYTF. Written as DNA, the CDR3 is TGTGCCAGCAGCCGCTCCCGGGACAGAGATTATGGCTACACCTTC.

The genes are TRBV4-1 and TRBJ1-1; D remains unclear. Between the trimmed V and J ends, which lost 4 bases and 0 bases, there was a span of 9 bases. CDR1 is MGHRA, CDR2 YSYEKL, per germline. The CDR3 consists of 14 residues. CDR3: CASSLLRLNTEAFF. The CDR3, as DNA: TGCGCCAGCAGCCTACTGAGGCTGAACACTGAAGCTTTCTTT.

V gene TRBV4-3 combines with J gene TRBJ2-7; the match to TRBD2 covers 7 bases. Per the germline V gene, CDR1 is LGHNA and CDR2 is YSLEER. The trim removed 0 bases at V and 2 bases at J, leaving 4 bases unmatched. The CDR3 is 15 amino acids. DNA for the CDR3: TGCGCCAGCAGCCAAGATCCGGGGGGAACCTACGAGCAGTACTTC. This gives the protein CASSQDPGGTYEQYF.

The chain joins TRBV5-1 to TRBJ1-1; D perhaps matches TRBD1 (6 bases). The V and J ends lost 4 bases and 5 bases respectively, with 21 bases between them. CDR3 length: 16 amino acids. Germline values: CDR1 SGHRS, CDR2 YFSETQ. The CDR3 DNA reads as TGCGCCAGCAGCCAAAGACCTCAGGGGAGTGGTACTGAAGCTTTCTTT. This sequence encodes CASSQRPQGSGTEAFF.

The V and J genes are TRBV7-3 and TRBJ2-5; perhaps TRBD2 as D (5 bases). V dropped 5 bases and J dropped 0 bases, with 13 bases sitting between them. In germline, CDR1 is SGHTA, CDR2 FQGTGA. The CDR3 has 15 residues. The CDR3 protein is CASSPVTSYQETQYF. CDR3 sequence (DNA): TGTGCCAGCAGCCCCGTCACTAGTTACCAAGAGACCCAGTACTTC.

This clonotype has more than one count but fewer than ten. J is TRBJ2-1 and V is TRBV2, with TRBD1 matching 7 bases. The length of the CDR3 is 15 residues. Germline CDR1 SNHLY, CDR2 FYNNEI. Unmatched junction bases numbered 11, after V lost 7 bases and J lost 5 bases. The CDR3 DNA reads TGTGCCAGCACGCAGTCAGGGGGTCCAAACAATGAGCAGTTCTTC. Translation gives CASTQSGGPNNEQFF. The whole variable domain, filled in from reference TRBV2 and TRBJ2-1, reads EPEVTQTPSHQVTQMGQEVILRCVPISNHLYFYWYRQILGQKVEFLVSFYNNEISEKSEIFDDQFSVERPDGSNFTLKIRSTKLEDSAMYFCASTQSGGPNNEQFFGPGTRLTVL.

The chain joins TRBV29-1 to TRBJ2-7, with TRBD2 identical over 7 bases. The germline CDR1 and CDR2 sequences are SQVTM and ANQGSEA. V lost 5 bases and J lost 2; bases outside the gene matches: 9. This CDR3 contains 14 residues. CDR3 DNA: TGCAGCGTTCTCTCTAGCGGCTACGCCTACGAGCAGTACTTC. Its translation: CSVLSSGYAYEQYF.

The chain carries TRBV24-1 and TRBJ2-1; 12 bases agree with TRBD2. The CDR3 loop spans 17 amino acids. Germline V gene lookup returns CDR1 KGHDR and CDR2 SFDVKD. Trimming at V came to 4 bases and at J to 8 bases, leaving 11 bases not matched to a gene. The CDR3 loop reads CATSDPLAGGSLDEQFF. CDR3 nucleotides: TGTGCCACCAGTGACCCACTAGCGGGAGGTTCTCTCGATGAGCAGTTCTTC.

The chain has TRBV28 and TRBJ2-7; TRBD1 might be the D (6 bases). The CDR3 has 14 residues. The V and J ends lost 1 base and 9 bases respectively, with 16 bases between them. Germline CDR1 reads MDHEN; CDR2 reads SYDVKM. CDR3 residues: CASSLSGTTKRQYF. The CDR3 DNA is TGTGCCAGCAGTTTATCCGGGACAACTAAGAGGCAGTACTTC.

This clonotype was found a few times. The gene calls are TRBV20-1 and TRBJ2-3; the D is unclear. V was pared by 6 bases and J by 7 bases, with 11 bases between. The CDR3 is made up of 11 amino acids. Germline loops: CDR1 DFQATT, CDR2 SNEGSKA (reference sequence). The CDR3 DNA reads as TGCAGTGCATCCCCCACGAATACGCAGTATTTT. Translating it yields CSASPTNTQYF.

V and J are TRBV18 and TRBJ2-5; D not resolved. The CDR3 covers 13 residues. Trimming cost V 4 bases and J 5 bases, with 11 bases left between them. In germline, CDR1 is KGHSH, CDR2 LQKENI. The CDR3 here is CASSRTMGETQYF. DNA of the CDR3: TGTGCCAGCTCACGTACCATGGGGGAGACCCAGTACTTC. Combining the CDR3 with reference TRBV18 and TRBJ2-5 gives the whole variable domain NAGVMQNPRHLVRRRGQEARLRCSPMKGHSHVYWYRQLPEEGLKFMVYLQKENIIDESGMPKERFSAEFPKEGPSILRIQQVVRGDSAAYFCASSRTMGETQYFGPGTRLLVL.

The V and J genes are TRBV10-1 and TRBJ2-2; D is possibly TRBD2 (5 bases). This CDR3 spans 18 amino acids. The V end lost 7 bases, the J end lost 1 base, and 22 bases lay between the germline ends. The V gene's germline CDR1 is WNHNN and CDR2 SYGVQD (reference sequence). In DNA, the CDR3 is TGCGCCAGCAATTCCCCCGCGATGGAGCGGCTGAACACCGGGGAGCTGTTTTTT. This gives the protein CASNSPAMERLNTGELFF.

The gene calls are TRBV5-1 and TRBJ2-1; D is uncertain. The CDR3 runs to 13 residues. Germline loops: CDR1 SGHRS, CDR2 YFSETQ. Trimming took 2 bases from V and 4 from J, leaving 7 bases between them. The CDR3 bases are TGCGCCAGCAGCTTCCGGATATACAATGAGCAGTTCTTC. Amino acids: CASSFRIYNEQFF.